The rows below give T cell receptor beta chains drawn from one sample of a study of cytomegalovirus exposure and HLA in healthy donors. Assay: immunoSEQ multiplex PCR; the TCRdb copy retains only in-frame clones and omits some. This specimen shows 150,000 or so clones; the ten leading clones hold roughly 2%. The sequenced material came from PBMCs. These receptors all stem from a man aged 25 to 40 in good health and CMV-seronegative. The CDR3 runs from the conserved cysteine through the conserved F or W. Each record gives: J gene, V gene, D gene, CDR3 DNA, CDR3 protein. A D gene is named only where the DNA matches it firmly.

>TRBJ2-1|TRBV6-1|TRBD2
TGTGCCAGCAGTGCCCTGACTAGCGGGATCAATGAGCAGTTCTTC
CASSALTSGINEQFF
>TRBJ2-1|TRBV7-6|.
TGTGCCAGCAGCTTAGCGCTGGGGCGGGGTAATGAGCAGTTCTTC
CASSLALGRGNEQFF
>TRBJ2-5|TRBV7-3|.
TGTGCCAGCAGCTTGACGGGGGAGGGGGGCCAAGAGACCCAGTACTTC
CASSLTGEGGQETQYF
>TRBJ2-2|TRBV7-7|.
TGTGCCAGCAGCTCTCTAGTAAGCACCGGGGAGCTGTTTTTT
CASSSLVSTGELFF
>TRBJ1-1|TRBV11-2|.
TGTGCCAGCAGCTTAGATACTACAACTGAAGCTTTCTTT
CASSLDTTTEAFF
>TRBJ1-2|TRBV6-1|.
TGTGCCAGCAGTGAAGTTTGGTCGGCGGACACCTTC
CASSEVWSADTF
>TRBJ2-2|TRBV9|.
TGTGCCAGCAGCGCAGGGGCGGGGGCGCGAAACACCGGGGAGCTGTTTTTT
CASSAGAGARNTGELFF
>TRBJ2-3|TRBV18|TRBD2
TGTGCCAGCTCACCGCAGCCACTAGCGGTTAGCACAGATACGCAGTATTTT
CASSPQPLAVSTDTQYF
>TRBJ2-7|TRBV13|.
TGTGCCAGCAGCTTAGCGAGCTCCTACGAGCAGTACTTC
CASSLASSYEQYF
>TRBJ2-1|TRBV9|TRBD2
TGTGCCAGCAGCACGGGACTAGCGGGGAATGAGCAGTTCTTC
CASSTGLAGNEQFF
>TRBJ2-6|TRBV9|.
TGTGCCAGCAGCGTAGGGGCCGGAATCGTCTCTGGGGCCAACGTCCTGACTTTC
CASSVGAGIVSGANVLTF
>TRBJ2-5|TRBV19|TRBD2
TGTGCCAGTAGCCCCACTAGCGGGAGGGCCGGGGAGACCCAGTACTTC
CASSPTSGRAGETQYF